A selection of T cell receptor beta chains follows, all from one sample in a study of blood T cell repertoires in COVID-19. The method was immunoSEQ multiplex PCR; TCRdb's version includes in-frame clones alone and lacks a portion of them. The repertoire consists of around 160,000 clones, with 90% occurring once and the leading ten covering around 17%. Sequencing was performed on peripheral blood. The receptor set was obtained from a man aged 60 to 75 with active or convalescent COVID-19. CDR3s include the opening cysteine and the closing phenylalanine or tryptophan.

cdr3_length j_call v_call cdr3_aa
14 TRBJ2-5 TRBV11-3 CASSLRRGQETQYF
15 TRBJ1-1 TRBV6-4 CASSVSGTPNTEAFF
16 TRBJ2-7 TRBV21-1 CASSVRGTGLWYEQYF
15 TRBJ1-1 TRBV11-2 CASSTPQDMNTEAFF
15 TRBJ1-1 TRBV7-6 CASSLAPRENTEAFF
15 TRBJ2-1 TRBV18 CASSSGAPSYNEQFF
18 TRBJ2-3 TRBV7-9 CASSLALAVAGRTDTQYF
18 TRBJ2-2 TRBV4-1 CASRPTGTSGGNTGELFF
17 TRBJ1-3 TRBV3-1/TRBV3-2 CASRPGTGRSSGNTIYF
14 TRBJ1-2 TRBV7-2 CASREWGFDYGYTF
12 TRBJ1-2 TRBV6-2/TRBV6-3 CASSTTGFGYTF
15 TRBJ1-1 TRBV5-5 CASSLAERENTEAFF
13 TRBJ2-3 TRBV5-1 CASSLADYNTQYF